A selection of T cell receptor beta chains follows, all from one sample in a study of blood T cell repertoires in COVID-19. Clones were sequenced by immunoSEQ multiplex PCR, and TCRdb holds only the in-frame ones, with some missing. The data show about 62,000 clones, around 90% seen once. The sequenced sample consisted of peripheral blood. The origin of the receptors is a human donor in a cohort sampled during active COVID-19. Each CDR3 is given with its conserved first and last residue. A D gene is named only where the DNA matches it firmly. Clone size is stated in some rows and not others, as once, few, many or a class when expanded.

clone_size	cdr3_length	d_call	j_call	v_call	cdr3_nt	cdr3_aa
-	16	TRBD1	TRBJ2-1	TRBV15	TGTGCCACCAGCAGAGATTGGGACAGGGCTTACAATGAGCAGTTCTTC	CATSRDWDRAYNEQFF
once	14	-	TRBJ2-7	TRBV18	TGTGCCAGCTCAACCGTACAGGGCCCCAACGAGCAGTACTTC	CASSTVQGPNEQYF
-	18	TRBD2	TRBJ2-7	TRBV11-3	TGTGCCAGCAGCTTATGCCTTCTAGCGGGGGGGCCCATCGACGAGCAGTACTTC	CASSLCLLAGGPIDEQYF
-	18	TRBD2	TRBJ2-3	TRBV4-1	TGCGCCAGCAGCCAAGTAGAGGCGCGGGGGGGCCAGGCAGATACGCAGTATTTT	CASSQVEARGGQADTQYF
-	17	-	TRBJ1-2	TRBV2	TGTGCCAGCAGGTCCGAGGCCCAGGGGCCCCATAACTATGGCTACACCTTC	CASRSEAQGPHNYGYTF
-	13	-	TRBJ2-1	TRBV7-3	TGTGCCAGCAGTTCCGGACTCCTCGGGGAGCAGTTCTTC	CASSSGLLGEQFF
-	14	-	TRBJ2-3	TRBV5-1	TGCGCCAGCAGCTCCCCCGCGGTGGGAGATACGCAGTATTTT	CASSSPAVGDTQYF
-	16	-	TRBJ1-4	TRBV5-1	TGCGCCAGCAGCTCTCACCAGGGCCCAACTAATGAAAAACTGTTTTTT	CASSSHQGPTNEKLFF
once	17	TRBD1	TRBJ1-5	TRBV10-1	TGCGCCAGCAGTGAGTTGGACAGGGGTATAAGCAATCAGCCCCAGCATTTT	CASSELDRGISNQPQHF
-	14	-	TRBJ2-6	TRBV6-5	TGTGCCAGCAGGGCAACGATTGGGGCCAACGTCCTGACTTTC	CASRATIGANVLTF
-	15	-	TRBJ1-6	TRBV28	TGTGCCAGCAGTGTAGGACAGCTCCCTAATTCACCCCTCCACTTT	CASSVGQLPNSPLHF
-	17	-	TRBJ1-1	TRBV25-1	TGTGCCAGCAGTGATGACTTGAGGGCAGGACCGAACACTGAAGCTTTCTTT	CASSDDLRAGPNTEAFF
-	14	TRBD1	TRBJ1-2	TRBV6-2/TRBV6-3	TGTGCCAGCAGCAACCAGGGGGCATGGTATGGCTACACCTTC	CASSNQGAWYGYTF
-	18	-	TRBJ2-7	TRBV19	TGTGCCAGTAGTCCCTACCGGACCCTCGAGGGTATTGACTACGAGCAGTACTTC	CASSPYRTLEGIDYEQYF